These T cell receptor beta chains were read from a single sample in a study of blood T cell repertoires in COVID-19. Method: immunoSEQ multiplex PCR; TCRdb's copy keeps in-frame clones and lacks some. This table has under 200,000 clones, 83% appearing once. Material for sequencing was peripheral blood. Receptors were obtained from an elderly woman with acute or convalescent COVID-19. The CDR3 runs from the conserved cysteine through the conserved F or W. Fields, in order: J gene, V gene, D gene, clone size, CDR3 DNA, CDR3 protein. D genes are given only for firm matches. Part of the rows lack a size; the others show once, few, many or a class for expanded clones.

j_gene: TRBJ2-2
v_gene: TRBV5-1
d_gene: TRBD2
abundance: NA
CDR3nt: TGCGCCAGCAGCCTGGGACTAGCTACCGGGGAGCTGTTTTTT
CDR3aa: CASSLGLATGELFF

j_gene: TRBJ1-2
v_gene: TRBV7-2
d_gene: TRBD1
abundance: NA
CDR3nt: TGTGCCAGCAGCCGCTGGACAGGGGGCATGGGGGGCTACACCTTC
CDR3aa: CASSRWTGGMGGYTF

j_gene: TRBJ2-3
v_gene: TRBV6-5
d_gene: TRBD2
abundance: NA
CDR3nt: TGTGCCAGCAGGTCTAGCGGGGGCAGCACAGATACGCAGTATTTT
CDR3aa: CASRSSGGSTDTQYF

j_gene: TRBJ1-1
v_gene: TRBV19
d_gene: NA
abundance: NA
CDR3nt: TGTGCCAGTACCCCCGGACAGATGAACACTGAAGCTTTCTTT
CDR3aa: CASTPGQMNTEAFF

j_gene: TRBJ2-2
v_gene: TRBV6-6
d_gene: TRBD2
abundance: NA
CDR3nt: TGTGCCAGCAGTCAGGCGGGGGCCGGGGAGCTGTTTTTT
CDR3aa: CASSQAGAGELFF

j_gene: TRBJ2-1
v_gene: TRBV11-3
d_gene: NA
abundance: NA
CDR3nt: TGTGCCAGCAGCTTCGGCCAGGGGTCCTACAATGAGCAGTTCTTC
CDR3aa: CASSFGQGSYNEQFF

j_gene: TRBJ1-1
v_gene: TRBV5-1
d_gene: NA
abundance: NA
CDR3nt: TGCGCCAGCAGCTTGGACCGATCGCGCACTGAAGCTTTCTTT
CDR3aa: CASSLDRSRTEAFF

j_gene: TRBJ1-2
v_gene: TRBV14
d_gene: NA
abundance: few
CDR3nt: TGTGCCAGCAGCCAAGTCAGGGAAAACTATGGCTACACCTTC
CDR3aa: CASSQVRENYGYTF

j_gene: TRBJ2-7
v_gene: TRBV7-8
d_gene: TRBD1
abundance: NA
CDR3nt: TGTGCCAGCAGCTTAACCGGACAGGGTTTCGGCTACGAGCAGTACTTC
CDR3aa: CASSLTGQGFGYEQYF

j_gene: TRBJ2-7
v_gene: TRBV6-2/TRBV6-3
d_gene: TRBD2
abundance: many
CDR3nt: TGTGCCAGCAGTTATTTTTTAAAGACGGGACTAGCGGGAGCTACACCGTACGAGCAGTACTTC
CDR3aa: CASSYFLKTGLAGATPYEQYF

j_gene: TRBJ2-7
v_gene: TRBV12-3/TRBV12-4
d_gene: NA
abundance: NA
CDR3nt: TGTGCCAGCAGTTTAGGGACACACTACGAGCAGTACTTC
CDR3aa: CASSLGTHYEQYF

j_gene: TRBJ2-7
v_gene: TRBV19
d_gene: NA
abundance: NA
CDR3nt: TGTGCCAGTAGTATAGGCCTTACAGAGTTCTACGAGCAGTACTTC
CDR3aa: CASSIGLTEFYEQYF

j_gene: TRBJ2-7
v_gene: TRBV25-1
d_gene: NA
abundance: NA
CDR3nt: TGTGCCAGCAGAGAAACGGGGGGCCCATTCTACGAGCAGTACTTC
CDR3aa: CASRETGGPFYEQYF

j_gene: TRBJ1-3
v_gene: TRBV28
d_gene: NA
abundance: once
CDR3nt: TGTGCCAGCAGTTCCCCCTCGGGGTCTGGAAACACCATATATTTT
CDR3aa: CASSSPSGSGNTIYF

j_gene: TRBJ2-7
v_gene: TRBV19
d_gene: TRBD1
abundance: few
CDR3nt: TGTGCCAGTAGTATAGTGGGGACAGCCCTCTACGAGCAGTACTTC
CDR3aa: CASSIVGTALYEQYF

j_gene: TRBJ2-3
v_gene: TRBV4-2
d_gene: TRBD1
abundance: NA
CDR3nt: TGTGCCAGCAGCCTACGAGGACAGGGGGCCGCAGATACGCAGTATTTT
CDR3aa: CASSLRGQGAADTQYF

j_gene: TRBJ2-1
v_gene: TRBV11-2
d_gene: TRBD2
abundance: NA
CDR3nt: TGTGCCAGCAGCTTAAGGGGACTAGTCTCCTACAATGAGCAGTTCTTC
CDR3aa: CASSLRGLVSYNEQFF

j_gene: TRBJ1-2
v_gene: TRBV3-1/TRBV3-2
d_gene: NA
abundance: NA
CDR3nt: TGTGCCAGCAGCCAAGAAGGGAGGAAAGACTATGGCTACACCTTC
CDR3aa: CASSQEGRKDYGYTF

j_gene: TRBJ1-1
v_gene: TRBV9
d_gene: TRBD1
abundance: NA
CDR3nt: TGTGCCAGCAATGCCGGGACAGGGAACCAGAACACTGAAGCTTTCTTT
CDR3aa: CASNAGTGNQNTEAFF